This section outlines one TCR beta chain sequence together with its context. Its antigen remains unknown. This record belongs to a study of cytomegalovirus exposure and HLA in healthy donors. Whole-study results and caveats: Analyzed later, association rates of TCRs varied across HLA loci, with DRB1 most and HLA-C fewest. Three CMV-associated chains proved CMV antigen-specific in vitro. Later work showed greater clonal expansion in HLA-associated TCR beta chains than in equally common others. What a later analysis reportedly showed was that an Asian-associated ancestry cluster had fewer N-insertions than the approximately 670-donor mean.

Germline V gene sequence: CDR1 SGHTA, CDR2 FQGNSA. The CDR3 runs 16 residues. After removal of 4 bases from V and 7 bases from J, the junction contained 10 bases not matched to a gene. Primers for the PCR totalled 60 Vbeta and 13 Jbeta. Generated by immunoSEQ multiplex PCR, the TCRdb table keeps only in-frame clones and is missing some. Of 30,000 to 40,000 clones in the sample, roughly 85% were seen once. Material for sequencing was PBMCs. This TCR came from a woman aged 40-49 years in good health and CMV-seropositive. The chain employs TRBV7-2 and TRBJ1-6, with TRBD1 identical over 7 bases. CDR3 DNA sequence: TGTGCCAGCAGCTCCATAAACAGGGGAAGAAATTCACCCCTCCACTTT. Protein: CASSSINRGRNSPLHF.